This TCR beta chain was sequenced for a study of CD8 T cells in Susac syndrome (dated by TCRdb to between 2018 and 2021). Notes on the research overall: The study used repertoire sequencing to test whether antigen drove CD8+ T cell activation and differentiation in Susac syndrome. The clonality of the CD8+ T cell repertoire was compared across about a dozen healthy donors, 14 Susac syndrome patients and under 18 multiple sclerosis patients. Overall study outcomes, separate from this receptor: The number of individuals in the TCR sequencing and HLA analysis was recognized as being relatively small.

Details on this clonotype: Its antigen remains undetermined. No base quality values were provided; no much bigger clone lies one nucleotide off.

The CDR3 runs 15 residues from the cysteine to the phenylalanine. The retained sequence is limited to the CDR3, 45 bases, with the frame set at the first base. The germline V gene (reference sequence) provides CDR1 SEHNR and CDR2 FQNEAQ. V is pruned by 1 base and J by 4 bases, leaving 6 bases of the junction without a gene match. High-throughput TCR beta sequencing profiled peripheral blood CD8+ and CD4+ T cells from healthy donors, Susac syndrome patients and multiple sclerosis patients. Multiple sclerosis controls were treatment-naive patients with stable or active relapsing-remitting disease fulfilling revised McDonald criteria. Bulk CD8+ and CD4+ T cells were purified by magnetic negative isolation, whereas CD8+ TEMRA cells were enriched by FACS. Blood was drawn into EDTA tubes, processed within 24 hours, and PBMCs were isolated by density gradient centrifugation. PBMCs intended for TCR sequencing were frozen in liquid nitrogen and were later thawed in a 37 degrees C water bath. The sorted or isolated CD4+, CD8+ and CD8+ TEMRA cells had a purity of 90% or higher.

RNA was extracted with the RNeasy kit and roughly 0.45 to 1 ug was reverse transcribed using random hexamers. The immunoSEQ multiplex PCR assay, which covers 54 Vbeta and 13 Jbeta segments, was used to amplify TCR beta CDR3 regions. Bias from PCR amplification was corrected by using a synthetic template baseline for primer optimization and for computational correction. Under the source paper's analysis protocol: Reads were assigned to V, D and J genes according to IMGT and analyzed in immunoSEQ Analyzer, with only productive sequences retained. Clonality was calculated as one minus the Shannon entropy normalized by log2 of the number of productive unique sequences. For each patient and control, public and private clones were evaluated among the 100 most prevalent clones. Clones were defined as Susac-specific when absent from the healthy and MS cohorts, from about 970 published viral clones and from other ImmuneACCESS disease sequences. TCRdb ran its own pipeline on the public reads, namely fastp trimming at Q25 and MiXCR clone calling, and kept in-frame beta chains. CDR3 protein sequences are deduplicated, and each keeps its most common genes and DNA. The V and J calls and clone size are TCRdb's, not the authors'. The sample records a few hundred thousand distinct CDR3 sequences, about 90% of which are singletons. The ten largest clonotypes hold approximately 0.13% of the sample.

The sequence is built from TRBV7-9 and TRBJ2-7, and TRBD1 matches 8 of the central bases. The sequenced material came from CD8+ T cells from PBMCs. The sequence was obtained from a human donor with multiple sclerosis. The base sequence is TGTGCCAGCAGCTTAGAGGGACAGGCTCCTTACGAGCAGTACTTC. It translates to CASSLEGQAPYEQYF.